The rows below give T cell receptor beta chains drawn from one sample of a study of long-term antiretroviral therapy in people with HIV. Sequencing was performed with immunoSEQ multiplex PCR; in TCRdb, only in-frame clones are kept and a portion is missing. The sample includes 35,000 or so clones, approximately 83% of them seen just once. Here the sequenced sample was unsorted PBMCs, taken 0.4 years before starting antiretroviral therapy. The receptors shown here come from a man between 18 and 29 years old with HIV. Both conserved end residues are part of each CDR3. The D gene is left open where the match is weak. Clone size is shown for a subset of rows, as once, few, many or a class of expanded clone.

abundance: .; v_gene: TRBV19; j_gene: TRBJ2-3; d_gene: .; CDR3nt: TGTGCCAGTAGTATATCCCTTCTAGAGGATACGCAGTATTTT; CDR3aa: CASSISLLEDTQYF
abundance: .; v_gene: TRBV29-1; j_gene: TRBJ1-2; d_gene: .; CDR3nt: TGCAGCGGCTTAACAGGGAAGGACTATGGCTACACCTTC; CDR3aa: CSGLTGKDYGYTF
abundance: .; v_gene: TRBV28; j_gene: TRBJ2-1; d_gene: .; CDR3nt: TGTGCCAGCAGTTTAGCGGAGGCCTACAATGAGCAGTTCTTC; CDR3aa: CASSLAEAYNEQFF
abundance: once; v_gene: TRBV6-4; j_gene: TRBJ2-2; d_gene: .; CDR3nt: TGTGCCAGCAGTGACAGGCCGGGCACCGGGGAGCTGTTTTTT; CDR3aa: CASSDRPGTGELFF
abundance: .; v_gene: TRBV15; j_gene: TRBJ1-1; d_gene: .; CDR3nt: TGTGCCACCAGCAGAGATTTCGTTCCCACTGAAGCTTTCTTT; CDR3aa: CATSRDFVPTEAFF
abundance: .; v_gene: TRBV6-4; j_gene: TRBJ2-2; d_gene: .; CDR3nt: TGTGCCAGCAGTGATGTGGGAACCGGGGAGCTGTTTTTT; CDR3aa: CASSDVGTGELFF
abundance: .; v_gene: TRBV18; j_gene: TRBJ1-4; d_gene: .; CDR3nt: TGTGCCAGCTCACCACCGGGGGCAGGGATCGGACTCACGCCAAAACTGTTTTTT; CDR3aa: CASSPPGAGIGLTPKLFF
abundance: .; v_gene: TRBV9; j_gene: TRBJ1-4; d_gene: TRBD1; CDR3nt: TGTGCCAGCAGCGTAGAGGGACAGCTAAATGAAAAACTGTTTTTT; CDR3aa: CASSVEGQLNEKLFF
abundance: .; v_gene: TRBV7-8; j_gene: TRBJ2-2; d_gene: .; CDR3nt: TGTGCCAGCAGCCTTCAGGGGACCGGGGAGCTGTTTTTT; CDR3aa: CASSLQGTGELFF
abundance: .; v_gene: TRBV15; j_gene: TRBJ2-7; d_gene: TRBD2; CDR3nt: TGTGCCACCAGCCGGAGCGGGGGACGCCTAGACGAGCAGTACTTC; CDR3aa: CATSRSGGRLDEQYF
abundance: .; v_gene: TRBV4-2; j_gene: TRBJ2-3; d_gene: TRBD2; CDR3nt: TGTGCCAGCAGCCAATCGGGGGCTAGCGGGGGGGCCAGTCCAGATACGCAGTATTTT; CDR3aa: CASSQSGASGGASPDTQYF
abundance: .; v_gene: TRBV29-1; j_gene: TRBJ2-3; d_gene: TRBD2; CDR3nt: TGCAGCGTTGTGTTTCAGCGGGGGCTCACAGATACGCAGTATTTT; CDR3aa: CSVVFQRGLTDTQYF
abundance: .; v_gene: TRBV6-4; j_gene: TRBJ2-1; d_gene: TRBD2; CDR3nt: TGTGCCAGCAGTCGTAGCGGGGGGAGGGCCTACAATGAGCAGTTCTTC; CDR3aa: CASSRSGGRAYNEQFF